The clone carrying this T cell receptor (beta chain) was seen only once. The data were obtained in a study of CD8 T cells in Susac syndrome. V shed 4 bases and J shed 3 bases, with 22 bases lying between them. Germline loops: CDR1 LGHDT, CDR2 YNNKEL (reference sequence). The CDR3 contains 18 residues. An amount of RNA that ranged from roughly 0.5 to 1 ug was reverse transcribed with random hexamers. MiXCR was run by TCRdb on the immunoSEQ multiplex PCR reads, yielding one entry per CDR3 protein. The profile covers about 250,000 distinct CDR3 sequences, with about 94% appearing a single time and around 0.067% taken by the ten largest.

J is TRBJ2-1 and V is TRBV3-1; tentative D call: TRBD2 (7 bases). The sequenced sample was CD4+ T cells from PBMCs. The TCR comes from a human donor with multiple sclerosis. The CDR3 loop reads CASSPRRGPFFGYNEQFF. CDR3 DNA: TGTGCCAGCAGCCCTCGGCGGGGGCCCTTTTTTGGCTACAATGAGCAGTTCTTC.